This T cell receptor (beta chain) was obtained from a study of OX40 agonist ivuxolimab in advanced cancers. V gave up 2 bases and J gave up 4 bases, with 9 bases separating them. The CDR3 length is 14 residues. From germline, CDR1 is MNHNY and CDR2 SVGAGI (reference sequence). Libraries were prepared by immunoSEQ multiplex PCR; TCRdb keeps only in-frame clonotypes and omits some of them. The sample holds 65,000 to 70,000 clones, roughly 73% seen once. The V gene is TRBV6-6, the J gene TRBJ1-5; D is unclear. The sequenced sample was CD4+ or CD8+ T cells sorted from blood, obtained in a trial of the OX40 agonist ivuxolimab. The source is an adult with an advanced solid tumor such as melanoma, head and neck, liver or kidney cancer. The CDR3 sequence is CASSYGGGNQPQHF. The CDR3 DNA is TGTGCCAGCAGTTACGGTGGAGGGAATCAGCCCCAGCATTTT.